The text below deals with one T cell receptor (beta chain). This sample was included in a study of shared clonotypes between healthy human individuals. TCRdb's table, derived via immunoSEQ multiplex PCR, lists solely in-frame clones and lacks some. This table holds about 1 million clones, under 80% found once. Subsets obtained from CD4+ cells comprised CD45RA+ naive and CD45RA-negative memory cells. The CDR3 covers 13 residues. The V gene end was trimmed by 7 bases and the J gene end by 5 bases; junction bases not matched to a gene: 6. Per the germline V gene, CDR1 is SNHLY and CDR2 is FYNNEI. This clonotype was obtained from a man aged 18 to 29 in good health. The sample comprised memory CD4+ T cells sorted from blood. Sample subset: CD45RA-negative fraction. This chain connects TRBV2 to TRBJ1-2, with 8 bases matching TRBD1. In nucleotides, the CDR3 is TGTGCCAGCAACCGACAGGGGTTATATGGCTACACCTTC. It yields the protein CASNRQGLYGYTF.